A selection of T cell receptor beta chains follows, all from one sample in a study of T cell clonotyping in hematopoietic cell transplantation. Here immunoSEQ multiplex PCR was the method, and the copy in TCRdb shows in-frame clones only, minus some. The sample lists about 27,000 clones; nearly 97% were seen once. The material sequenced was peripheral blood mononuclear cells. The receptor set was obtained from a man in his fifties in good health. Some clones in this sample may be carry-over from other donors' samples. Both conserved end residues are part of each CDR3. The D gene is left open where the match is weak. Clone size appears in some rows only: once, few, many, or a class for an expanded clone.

cdr3_aa: CASSRLFSRASAQYF
cdr3_nt: TGTGCCAGCAGCCGTTTGTTTAGTAGAGCGTCGGCCCAGTACTTC
clone_size: .
v_call: TRBV7-9
d_call: .
j_call: TRBJ2-5

cdr3_aa: CASSVGQGIVANEKLFF
cdr3_nt: TGCGCCAGCAGCGTAGGACAGGGGATTGTAGCTAATGAAAAACTGTTTTTT
clone_size: .
v_call: TRBV5-1
d_call: TRBD1
j_call: TRBJ1-4

cdr3_aa: CSAQGQYLYGYTF
cdr3_nt: TGCAGCGCCCAAGGACAGTATCTATATGGCTACACCTTC
clone_size: .
v_call: TRBV29-1
d_call: .
j_call: TRBJ1-2

cdr3_aa: CAISADTTDTQYF
cdr3_nt: TGTGCCATCAGTGCTGACACTACAGATACGCAGTATTTT
clone_size: .
v_call: TRBV10-3
d_call: .
j_call: TRBJ2-3

cdr3_aa: CASTQAVGSPLHF
cdr3_nt: TGTGCCAGCACCCAAGCGGTGGGGTCACCCCTCCACTTT
clone_size: .
v_call: TRBV6-5
d_call: .
j_call: TRBJ1-6

cdr3_aa: CASSGPAGRFSNQPQHF
cdr3_nt: TGTGCCAGCAGTGGTCCCGCCGGCAGGTTTAGCAATCAGCCCCAGCATTTT
clone_size: .
v_call: TRBV6-1
d_call: .
j_call: TRBJ1-5

cdr3_aa: CASSFRATDTEAFF
cdr3_nt: TGTGCCAGCAGCTTCAGGGCCACGGACACTGAAGCTTTCTTT
clone_size: .
v_call: TRBV11-2
d_call: .
j_call: TRBJ1-1

cdr3_aa: CASSAGRTQVF
cdr3_nt: TGTGCCAGCAGCGCGGGTAGGACCCAAGTTTTC
clone_size: .
v_call: TRBV7-7
d_call: .
j_call: TRBJ2-7

cdr3_aa: CASTTPGQQETQYF
cdr3_nt: TGTGCCAGCACCACACCGGGACAGCAAGAGACCCAGTACTTC
clone_size: .
v_call: TRBV28
d_call: TRBD1
j_call: TRBJ2-5

cdr3_aa: CSPTGEAFF
cdr3_nt: TGCAGTCCAACCGGCGAAGCTTTCTTT
clone_size: .
v_call: TRBV20-1
d_call: .
j_call: TRBJ1-1

cdr3_aa: CASSFGQGARTDTQYF
cdr3_nt: TGCGCCAGCAGCTTCGGACAGGGGGCACGAACAGATACGCAGTATTTT
clone_size: .
v_call: TRBV5-1
d_call: TRBD1
j_call: TRBJ2-3

cdr3_aa: CASSYGTGAGNTIYF
cdr3_nt: TGTGCCAGCAGCTACGGGACAGGGGCTGGAAACACCATATATTTT
clone_size: .
v_call: TRBV5-8
d_call: TRBD1
j_call: TRBJ1-3

cdr3_aa: CASGGAAVILGYTF
cdr3_nt: TGTGCCAGCGGGGGGGCCGCCGTCATATTGGGCTACACCTTC
clone_size: .
v_call: TRBV7-2
d_call: .
j_call: TRBJ1-2

cdr3_aa: CASSQRQGWTEAFF
cdr3_nt: TGTGCCAGCTCACAGCGACAGGGATGGACTGAAGCTTTCTTT
clone_size: .
v_call: TRBV18
d_call: TRBD1
j_call: TRBJ1-1

cdr3_aa: CASSEQFYEQYF
cdr3_nt: TGTGCCAGCAGTGAACAATTCTACGAGCAGTACTTC
clone_size: .
v_call: TRBV2
d_call: .
j_call: TRBJ2-7

cdr3_aa: CAWEAGPARNTIYF
cdr3_nt: TGTGCCTGGGAAGCCGGGCCGGCGAGGAACACCATATATTTT
clone_size: .
v_call: TRBV30
d_call: .
j_call: TRBJ1-3

cdr3_aa: CASRDGGNQPQHF
cdr3_nt: TGTGCCAGCAGGGACGGTGGGAATCAGCCCCAGCATTTT
clone_size: .
v_call: TRBV2
d_call: .
j_call: TRBJ1-5

cdr3_aa: CASSPAGGPSYEQYF
cdr3_nt: TGTGCCAGCAGCCCAGCGGGGGGCCCCTCCTACGAGCAGTACTTC
clone_size: .
v_call: TRBV6-6
d_call: TRBD2
j_call: TRBJ2-7

cdr3_aa: CASSADMLGDRPPYGYTF
cdr3_nt: TGTGCCAGCAGCGCCGATATGCTTGGAGACAGGCCGCCGTATGGCTACACCTTC
clone_size: .
v_call: TRBV9
d_call: .
j_call: TRBJ1-2

cdr3_aa: CASSLTTSNYGYTF
cdr3_nt: TGTGCCAGCAGCTTAACGACTTCTAACTATGGCTACACCTTC
clone_size: .
v_call: TRBV11-2
d_call: .
j_call: TRBJ1-2

cdr3_aa: CASSTGLMNTEAFF
cdr3_nt: TGTGCCAGCAGTACAGGACTCATGAACACTGAAGCTTTCTTT
clone_size: .
v_call: TRBV28
d_call: .
j_call: TRBJ1-1

cdr3_aa: CASSLSRGDEQYF
cdr3_nt: TGTGCCAGCAGTTTATCGAGGGGGGACGAGCAGTACTTC
clone_size: .
v_call: TRBV27
d_call: .
j_call: TRBJ2-7

cdr3_aa: CSVPASGGAGDTQYF
cdr3_nt: TGCAGCGTTCCCGCTAGCGGGGGGGCCGGAGATACGCAGTATTTT
clone_size: .
v_call: TRBV29-1
d_call: TRBD2
j_call: TRBJ2-3

cdr3_aa: CASSDRGDRGYTF
cdr3_nt: TGTGCCAGCAGTGACAGGGGCGATAGGGGCTACACCTTC
clone_size: .
v_call: TRBV6-1
d_call: .
j_call: TRBJ1-2

cdr3_aa: CASSYSYRGPQPQHF
cdr3_nt: TGTGCCAGCAGTTACTCTTACAGGGGGCCTCAGCCCCAGCATTTT
clone_size: once
v_call: TRBV6-5
d_call: TRBD1
j_call: TRBJ1-5

cdr3_aa: CASSLDRKHYGYTF
cdr3_nt: TGTGCCAGCAGCTTGGACAGGAAACACTATGGCTACACCTTC
clone_size: .
v_call: TRBV5-4
d_call: .
j_call: TRBJ1-2

cdr3_aa: CASSLRLAGGSDTQYF
cdr3_nt: TGTGCCAGCAGCCTCCGACTAGCGGGGGGTTCAGATACGCAGTATTTT
clone_size: .
v_call: TRBV7-2
d_call: TRBD2
j_call: TRBJ2-3

cdr3_aa: CASSPTWEDLVNYGYTF
cdr3_nt: TGTGCCAGCAGTCCGACGTGGGAGGACTTGGTGAACTATGGCTACACCTTC
clone_size: .
v_call: TRBV2
d_call: .
j_call: TRBJ1-2

cdr3_aa: CASRLIAGSGNTIYF
cdr3_nt: TGTGCCAGCAGACTAATAGCGGGCTCTGGAAACACCATATATTTT
clone_size: .
v_call: TRBV7-9
d_call: .
j_call: TRBJ1-3

cdr3_aa: CASKVGQGYGYTF
cdr3_nt: TGTGCCAGCAAAGTGGGACAGGGCTATGGCTACACCTTC
clone_size: .
v_call: TRBV2
d_call: TRBD1
j_call: TRBJ1-2

cdr3_aa: CASSLLGRANQPQHF
cdr3_nt: TGTGCCAGCAGTTTATTGGGACGGGCAAATCAGCCCCAGCATTTT
clone_size: .
v_call: TRBV28
d_call: .
j_call: TRBJ1-5

cdr3_aa: CASSINGNNSPLHF
cdr3_nt: TGTGCCAGTAGTATTAACGGAAATAATTCACCCCTCCACTTT
clone_size: .
v_call: TRBV19
d_call: .
j_call: TRBJ1-6

cdr3_aa: CASSFGQGVGYEQYF
cdr3_nt: TGTGCCAGTAGTTTCGGACAGGGGGTCGGCTACGAGCAGTACTTC
clone_size: .
v_call: TRBV19
d_call: TRBD1
j_call: TRBJ2-7

cdr3_aa: CASSPPGLAGDNEQFF
cdr3_nt: TGTGCCAGCTCCCCTCCGGGACTAGCGGGGGACAATGAGCAGTTCTTC
clone_size: .
v_call: TRBV18
d_call: TRBD2
j_call: TRBJ2-1

cdr3_aa: CASSESTNYGYTF
cdr3_nt: TGTGCCAGCAGTGAGAGTACTAACTATGGCTACACCTTC
clone_size: .
v_call: TRBV2
d_call: .
j_call: TRBJ1-2

cdr3_aa: CASSRTESANYGYTF
cdr3_nt: TGTGCCAGCAGCCGGACAGAATCAGCTAACTATGGCTACACCTTC
clone_size: .
v_call: TRBV6-5
d_call: .
j_call: TRBJ1-2